This T cell receptor beta chain was recovered during a study of blood T cell repertoires in COVID-19. On the study more broadly: Samples representing acute and convalescent COVID-19 were sourced from the United States, Italy and Spain. PBMCs, B-cell-depleted T cells, or T cells provided the cDNA or gDNA that made up the material.

Repertoires were generated with immunoSEQ multiplex PCR, while TCRdb's copy carries only in-frame clones and drops some. Here the sample spans some 87,000 clones, roughly 92% being singletons. To note about this clone: Mismatch with germline at one junction end may stem from a read error.

The CDR3 extends over 13 amino acids. The germline CDR1 and CDR2 sequences are LNHNV and YYDKDF (reference sequence). The sequenced material came from peripheral blood. The TCR sequence derives from a woman aged 60-75 years with active COVID-19. The chain recombines TRBV15 with TRBJ2-5; 8 bases are a match to TRBD2. The CDR3 nucleotides are TGTGCCACCAGCAGCAGAGACCTCACGGGAGGGGACTTC. As protein: CATSSRDLTGGDF.